The 16 T cell receptor beta chains below all came from one sample that was sequenced in a study of T cell responses to AZD1222 COVID-19 vaccine. The data were produced by immunoSEQ multiplex PCR, yet TCRdb's version contains in-frame clones alone and is incomplete. The sample includes about 42,000 clones, 75% to 90% of them seen just once. Sequences were derived from peripheral blood, sampled 28 days after the second AZD1222 dose. The receptors stem from an adult who received the AZD1222 COVID-19 vaccine.

The J gene is TRBJ2-3, the V gene TRBV19, with D perhaps matching TRBD1 or TRBD2 (6 bases each). Germline V gene lookup returns CDR1 LNHDA and CDR2 SQIVND (reference sequence). Trimming left V 6 bases short and J 2 bases short, with 18 bases between. The CDR3 is 16 amino acids. In DNA, the CDR3 is TGTGCCAGTAGGCTACAGGGACTTTCCTTCACAGATACGCAGTATTTT. Protein: CASRLQGLSFTDTQYF.

This chain links TRBV2 with TRBJ1-3; D unresolved. The CDR3 covers 13 residues. Germline assignment: CDR1 SNHLY and CDR2 FYNNEI. The V end was cut by 10 bases, the J end by 0 bases, with 10 bases between. The CDR3 here is CATSEISGNTIYF. The CDR3 nucleotides are TGTGCCACCTCGGAAATCTCTGGAAACACCATATATTTT.

The CDR3 sequence: CASRPGRHLNTGELFF. The CDR3 DNA sequence: TGTGCCAGCAGGCCCGGGCGGCACCTAAACACCGGGGAGCTGTTTTTT. V gene TRBV2 combines with J gene TRBJ2-2; D is undetermined. From germline, CDR1 is SNHLY and CDR2 FYNNEI. The CDR3 has 16 residues. Trimming left V 6 bases short and J 2 bases short, with 16 bases between. Complete variable domain (other parts from reference TRBV2 and TRBJ2-2): EPEVTQTPSHQVTQMGQEVILRCVPISNHLYFYWYRQILGQKVEFLVSFYNNEISEKSEIFDDQFSVERPDGSNFTLKIRSTKLEDSAMYFCASRPGRHLNTGELFFGEGSRLTVL.

This rearrangement joins TRBV3-1 (or the pseudogene TRBV3-2) to TRBJ1-2; no clear D. The CDR3 totals 14 residues. Trimming removed 4 bases at V and 8 bases at J, with 17 bases between. Per germline, CDR1 LGHDT and CDR2 YNNKEL (reference sequence). CDR3 amino acids: CASSPLTGVRGYTF. In DNA form, the CDR3 reads TGTGCCAGCAGCCCTCTGACCGGCGTTCGGGGCTACACCTTC.

This clone was counted only a few times. The CDR3 region is CASSPGTNYGYTF. CDR3 nucleotides: TGTGCCAGCAGTCCGGGTACTAACTATGGCTACACCTTC. The chain combines TRBV6-5 with TRBJ1-2; D gene ambiguous. The CDR3 runs 13 residues. CDR1 is MNHEY and CDR2 is SVGAGI in the germline V gene. V lost 5 bases and J 0 bases, leaving 7 bases between the germline ends.

V is TRBV27 and J is TRBJ2-7, with D perhaps matching TRBD1 (6 bases). Trimming took 5 bases from V and 0 from J, leaving 14 bases between them. This CDR3 contains 15 residues. In germline, CDR1 is MNHEY, CDR2 SMNVEV (reference sequence). CDR3 residues: CASSTPDRPSYEQYF. CDR3 DNA sequence: TGTGCCAGCAGTACGCCCGACAGGCCCTCCTACGAGCAGTACTTC.

V gene TRBV19 combines with J gene TRBJ1-1; no clear D gene. V gave up 0 bases and J gave up 0 bases, with 14 bases separating them. CDR1 and CDR2 (germline): LNHDA, SQIVND (reference sequence). The CDR3 loop spans 17 amino acids. CDR3: CASSIDSGKVLNTEAFF. The CDR3 nucleotides read TGTGCCAGTAGTATAGATTCCGGGAAAGTCCTGAACACTGAAGCTTTCTTT.

The chain recombines TRBV11-2 with TRBJ2-3; D could derive from TRBD1 or TRBD2 (6 bases each). V was trimmed by 5 bases and J by 1 base, leaving 16 bases between them. Germline V gives CDR1 SGHAT, CDR2 FQNNGV. The CDR3 spans 16 residues. As DNA, the CDR3 is TGTGCCAGCAGCGCCTGGAGGGCAGGGGGCACAGATACGCAGTATTTT. As protein: CASSAWRAGGTDTQYF.

Notes on this clone: Other DNA sequences from this sample encode an identical CDR3 as well. This chain connects TRBV6-5 to TRBJ1-5; D is unclear. Trimming removed 6 bases at V and 2 bases at J, with 8 bases between. This CDR3 has 13 residues. Germline CDR1 is MNHEY and CDR2 is SVGAGI. The CDR3 sequence: CASRPGGNQPQHF. The CDR3 coding sequence is TGTGCCAGCAGACCAGGTGGCAATCAGCCCCAGCATTTT.

This clone appeared once. The rearrangement joins TRBV5-1 to TRBJ1-3; TRBD1 matches 7 bases. CDR1 and CDR2 (germline): SGHRS, YFSETQ. V shed 0 bases and J 0 bases; nucleotides not matched to a gene: 3. The CDR3 spans 16 residues. CDR3 DNA: TGCGCCAGCAGCTTGGAACAGGGGACCTCTGGAAACACCATATATTTT. This translates into CASSLEQGTSGNTIYF.

V is TRBV3-1 (or the pseudogene TRBV3-2) and J is TRBJ1-3; the D is unclear. Germline V CDR1 and CDR2: LGHDT, YNNKEL (reference sequence). V lost 8 bases and J lost 3, with 11 bases in between. This CDR3 contains 13 residues. The CDR3 sequence is CASVGLDGNTIYF. The CDR3 nucleotides are TGTGCCAGCGTTGGGCTGGATGGAAACACCATATATTTT.

The genes are TRBV11-3 and TRBJ2-1; TRBD1 agrees at 11 bases. The CDR3 length is 16 residues. Germline V lookup: CDR1 SGHNT, CDR2 YENEEA. V trimming: 3 bases; J trimming: 6 bases; junction bases outside the gene matches: 7. The CDR3 DNA reads as TGTGCCAGCAGCTTTTCCGGGACAGGGGGATTCAATGAGCAGTTCTTC. This codes for CASSFSGTGGFNEQFF.

The rearrangement links TRBV6-5 to TRBJ1-1; TRBD1 aligns across 11 bases. Per germline, CDR1 MNHEY and CDR2 SVGAGI. The CDR3 spans 16 residues. V lost 0 bases, J lost 10 bases, and 10 bases stayed unmatched. The CDR3 is CASSYSRTGGLAVAFF. CDR3 DNA: TGTGCCAGCAGTTACTCGAGGACAGGGGGCCTAGCTGTAGCTTTCTTT.

The chain carries TRBV7-3 and TRBJ2-1; the match to TRBD2 covers 8 bases. CDR3 length equals 14 residues. V lost 2 bases to trimming and J lost 4 bases; unmatched junction nucleotides: 1. In germline, CDR1 is SGHTA, CDR2 FQGTGA. CDR3 nucleotide sequence: TGTGCCAGCAGCTTAGCGGGGGGATACAATGAGCAGTTCTTC. Translated: CASSLAGGYNEQFF.

This clone was seen a few times. The chain recombines TRBV7-9 with TRBJ2-2, with TRBD1 matching over 12 bases. CDR3 size: 13 residues. V shed 8 bases and J 9 bases; nucleotides not matched to a gene: 4. CDR1 SEHNR and CDR2 FQNEAQ come from the germline V gene (reference sequence). CDR3 sequence: CASGTGGHRELFF. DNA for the CDR3: TGTGCCAGCGGGACAGGGGGCCACCGGGAGCTGTTTTTT.

This sequence joins TRBV7-9 and TRBJ2-5; 7 nucleotides agree with TRBD2. The J segment lost 0 bases and the V segment lost 5 bases, leaving 3 bases of the junction unmatched. This CDR3 spans 14 amino acids. Germline values: CDR1 SEHNR, CDR2 FQNEAQ (reference sequence). CDR3 sequence: CASSAGEYQETQYF. In nucleotides, the CDR3 is TGTGCCAGCAGCGCGGGGGAGTACCAAGAGACCCAGTACTTC.